These 28 T cell receptor beta chains came from one sample sequenced in a study of blood T cell repertoires in COVID-19. Assay: immunoSEQ multiplex PCR; the TCRdb copy retains only in-frame clones and omits some. The sample carries 250,000 or so clones, more than 65% recorded once. Sequenced input: PBMCs or T cells enriched from blood (not recorded which). The receptors were gathered from a man in his fifties who had recovered from COVID-19.

The chain employs TRBV11-2 and TRBJ1-2; D perhaps matches TRBD1 (6 bases). The CDR3 has 15 amino acids. From germline, CDR1 is SGHAT and CDR2 FQNNGV. Trimming shortened V by 7 bases and J by 8 bases, and 23 bases separated the two germline ends. CDR3 DNA: TGTGCCAGCATCAAACCGTTCCGGGGGGCTGGGGGCTACACCTTC. Translated, it gives CASIKPFRGAGGYTF.

This clone appeared a single time. The CDR3: CASSFWSGTRTDTQYF. In DNA, the CDR3 is TGCGCCAGCAGCTTTTGGAGCGGGACCCGCACAGATACGCAGTATTTT. The chain joins TRBV5-1 to TRBJ2-3, with 7 bases fitting TRBD2. The CDR3 is 16 residues long. Germline V gives CDR1 SGHRS, CDR2 YFSETQ. Trimming cost V 2 bases and J 1 base; bases outside gene matches: 7.

The chain employs TRBV5-6 and TRBJ1-6, with D possibly being TRBD1 (5 bases). The germline gives CDR1 SGHDT, CDR2 YYEEEE. This CDR3 has 16 residues. Trimming shortened V by 0 bases and J by 7 bases, and 14 bases separated the two germline ends. The CDR3 DNA reads as TGTGCCAGCAGCTTGGTCCCGGGGGGTCCCAATTCACCCCTCCACTTT. This translates into CASSLVPGGPNSPLHF.

The rearrangement joins TRBV3-1 (or the pseudogene TRBV3-2) to TRBJ1-1, with 7 positions matching TRBD1. J lost 7 bases, V lost 3 bases, and 2 bases had no gene match. Germline CDR1 LGHDT, CDR2 YNNKEL (reference sequence). The CDR3 has 12 amino acids. The CDR3 DNA follows: TGTGCCAGCAGCCAGGGGACAGTTGAAGCTTTCTTT. It yields the protein CASSQGTVEAFF.

This clone showed up just once. The chain uses TRBV21-1 and TRBJ2-7; TRBD2, the D gene given by the table, was not confirmed from the DNA. TRBV21-1 is a recognized pseudogene. This CDR3 region has 17 residues. CDR3 loop: CASSKKLQADYAYEQYF. Here the CDR3 DNA reads TGTGCCAGCAGCAAGAAGCTGCAGGCAGACTACGCCTACGAGCAGTACTTC.

This clone was recorded once. This chain joins TRBV11-2 and TRBJ2-3, with D tentatively TRBD1 (5 bases). This CDR3 contains 15 residues. The V end was cut by 0 bases, the J end by 0 bases, with 7 bases between. CDR1 SGHAT and CDR2 FQNNGV come from the germline V gene. Here the CDR3 DNA reads TGTGCCAGCAGCTTAGATGGGGCTAGCACAGATACGCAGTATTTT. Translated: CASSLDGASTDTQYF.

The chain employs TRBV23-1 and TRBJ2-7, with D possibly being TRBD2 (5 bases). TRBV23-1 is marked as an open reading frame, function uncertain. The CDR3 totals 15 residues. V lost 3 bases and J 3 bases, leaving 15 bases between the germline ends. In DNA, the CDR3 is TGCGCCAGCAGTCACTCTGAGGGTTCGGGCTACGAGCAGTACTTC. This sequence encodes CASSHSEGSGYEQYF.

The chain recombines TRBV7-9 with TRBJ1-3; D is ambiguous. In germline, CDR1 is SEHNR, CDR2 FQNEAQ (reference sequence). V shed 5 bases and J shed 0 bases, with 17 bases lying between them. The CDR3 has 17 amino acids. The CDR3 coding sequence is TGTGCCAGCAGCCCCACCTCGTTGGCTCACTCTGGAAACACCATATATTTT. Protein sequence: CASSPTSLAHSGNTIYF.

The V call is TRBV6-5, the J call TRBJ1-1; 8 bases match TRBD1. The germline V gene has CDR1 MNHEY and CDR2 SVGAGI. J lost 7 bases, V lost 0 bases, and 4 bases had no gene match. The CDR3 covers 14 residues. CDR3 residues: CASSYSTQGGEAFF. The CDR3 nucleotides read TGTGCCAGCAGTTACTCGACACAGGGGGGTGAAGCTTTCTTT.

J is TRBJ1-6 and V is TRBV9; D uncertain. CDR3 length equals 13 residues. Germline V CDR1 and CDR2: SGDLS, YYNGEE. V was trimmed by 0 bases and J by 9 bases, leaving 7 bases between them. In DNA, the CDR3 is TGTGCCAGCAGCGTAGACCGGGGTTCACCCCTCCACTTT. Residues: CASSVDRGSPLHF. The entire variable domain, with the rest obtained from reference TRBV9 and TRBJ1-6, is as follows: DSGVTQTPKHLITATGQRVTLRCSPRSGDLSVYWYQQSLDQGLQFLIQYYNGEERAKGNILERFSAQQFPDLHSELNLSSLELGDSALYFCASSVDRGSPLHFGNGTRLTVT.

The gene calls are TRBV5-1 and TRBJ2-3, with 8 bases aligning to TRBD2. CDR1 is SGHRS and CDR2 is YFSETQ in the germline V gene. The CDR3 is 15 amino acids. V lost 5 bases, J lost 1 base, and 6 bases stayed unmatched. DNA for the CDR3: TGCGCCAGCAGTCCAACGGGGGGGCGCACAGATACGCAGTATTTT. Residues: CASSPTGGRTDTQYF.

This clone was observed a single time. In nucleotides, the CDR3 is TGTGCCAGCAGCTTACCAGTTACCTACGAGCAGTACTTC. Protein: CASSLPVTYEQYF. The chain employs TRBV7-2 and TRBJ2-7; D unresolved. This CDR3 is 13 amino acids long. V was pared by 2 bases and J by 2 bases, with 7 bases between. Germline V gene sequence: CDR1 SGHTA, CDR2 FQGNSA.

The chain carries TRBV6-2 or TRBV6-3 and TRBJ2-7; a weak D match, TRBD2 (5 bases). This CDR3 has 14 amino acids. Germline loops: CDR1 MNHEY, CDR2 SVGEGT. Trimming pared 6 bases from V and 1 base from J, leaving 13 bases between. In DNA form, the CDR3 reads TGTGCCAGCAGCCCTAGCCTATCTTCCTACGAGCAGTACTTC. Translation: CASSPSLSSYEQYF.

The rearrangement uses TRBV2 and TRBJ2-2; D is possibly TRBD2 (6 bases). This CDR3 has 13 amino acids. CDR1 is SNHLY and CDR2 is FYNNEI in the germline V gene. The V end lost 8 bases, the J end lost 2 bases, and 9 bases lay between the germline ends. The CDR3, as DNA: TGTGCCAGCGGGACTCCTAACACCGGGGAGCTGTTTTTT. Encoded protein: CASGTPNTGELFF. The full variable domain, in which reference TRBV2 and TRBJ2-2 provide the parts outside the CDR3, is EPEVTQTPSHQVTQMGQEVILRCVPISNHLYFYWYRQILGQKVEFLVSFYNNEISEKSEIFDDQFSVERPDGSNFTLKIRSTKLEDSAMYFCASGTPNTGELFFGEGSRLTVL.

This clone was found a few times. This sequence joins TRBV9 and TRBJ2-3, with a tentative D call TRBD2 (6 bases). The CDR3 loop spans 17 amino acids. Germline CDR1 is SGDLS and CDR2 is YYNGEE. Trimming shortened V by 0 bases and J by 2 bases, and 16 bases separated the two germline ends. CDR3 region: CASSVAGGAPNTDTQYF. CDR3 sequence (DNA): TGTGCCAGCAGCGTAGCGGGCGGGGCACCTAACACAGATACGCAGTATTTT.

The chain combines TRBV5-1 with TRBJ1-4; 10 nucleotides agree with TRBD1. The V gene's germline CDR1 is SGHRS and CDR2 YFSETQ. The CDR3 runs 16 residues. V was pared by 4 bases and J by 8 bases, with 11 bases of the junction left unmatched. The DNA of the CDR3 is TGCGCCAGCAGCGGTGGCTTGGGGACAGGGGAAGAAAAACTGTTTTTT. It translates to CASSGGLGTGEEKLFF.

The chain couples TRBV19 to TRBJ2-7, with 7 bases matching TRBD2. The trim removed 6 bases at V and 0 bases at J, leaving 5 bases unmatched. The CDR3 is 14 residues long. Germline V gene data show CDR1 as LNHDA and CDR2 as SQIVND (reference sequence). The CDR3 here is CASRRTSSSYEQYF. The DNA of the CDR3 is TGTGCCAGTAGGCGGACTAGTTCCTCCTACGAGCAGTACTTC.

This chain joins TRBV2 and TRBJ2-5; TRBD1 might be the D (6 bases). The CDR3 has 15 amino acids. CDR1 is SNHLY and CDR2 is FYNNEI in the germline V gene. V was cut by 8 bases and J by 0 bases, with 16 bases left in between. CDR3 DNA sequence: TGTGCCAGCGGGGGCCGAATCGTGAACCAAGAGACCCAGTACTTC. Translating gives CASGGRIVNQETQYF.

This clone was found a few times. This specimen includes other DNA sequences encoding the same CDR3. The genes are TRBV18 and TRBJ1-5, with a possible D match to TRBD1 (5 bases). V lost 3 bases to trimming and J lost 0 bases, with 15 bases between them. Germline assignment: CDR1 KGHSH and CDR2 LQKENI. CDR3 length: 17 amino acids. CDR3 sequence: CASSPGRDLVSNQPQHF. Written as DNA, the CDR3 is TGTGCCAGCTCACCCGGCAGGGACTTAGTTAGCAATCAGCCCCAGCATTTT.

This sequence joins TRBV6-2 or TRBV6-3 and TRBJ2-1; 11 bases agree with TRBD2. The CDR3 totals 15 residues. The trim removed 5 bases at V and 7 bases at J, leaving 7 bases unmatched. Germline V CDR1 and CDR2: MNHEY, SVGEGT. For the CDR3, the DNA is TGTGCCAGCAGTGCTAGCGGGAGGAATAAGAATGAGCAGTTCTTC. Translation: CASSASGRNKNEQFF.

The V and J genes are TRBV6-5 and TRBJ1-2; D unresolved. The V gene lost 6 bases and the J gene lost 5 bases, with 19 bases spanning the gap. The CDR3 is 15 amino acids. The germline V gene has CDR1 MNHEY and CDR2 SVGAGI. The CDR3 region is CASSPHKQTWYGYTF. As DNA, the CDR3 is TGTGCCAGCAGCCCGCATAAGCAGACTTGGTATGGCTACACCTTC.

J is TRBJ2-7 and V is TRBV11-3, with 8 bases identical to TRBD2. V dropped 3 bases and J dropped 3; count of bases not matched to a gene: 7. CDR1 is SGHNT and CDR2 is YENEEA in the germline V gene. The CDR3 totals 15 residues. CDR3 nucleotide sequence: TGTGCCAGCAGCTTTCGCTCGGGAGGGGGCTACGAGCAGTACTTC. It codes for CASSFRSGGGYEQYF. The whole variable domain, remainder taken from reference TRBV11-3 and TRBJ2-7, is EAGVVQSPRYKIIEKKQPVAFWCNPISGHNTLYWYLQNLGQGPELLIRYENEEAVDDSQLPKDRFSAERLKGVDSTLKIQPAELGDSAVYLCASSFRSGGGYEQYFGPGTRLTVT.

The rearrangement uses TRBV12-5 and TRBJ2-1; maybe TRBD2 (7 bases). With 5 bases removed from V and 8 bases from J, the gap between germline ends came to 19 bases. CDR1 is LGHNT and CDR2 is FRNRAP in the germline V gene. The CDR3 sequence is 15 residues long. CDR3 region: CASGAGGRRWHEQFF. DNA for the CDR3: TGTGCTAGTGGTGCCGGGGGGCGTCGGTGGCATGAGCAGTTCTTC.

This clone was detected only once. The V call is TRBV6-2 or TRBV6-3, the J call TRBJ2-1; possible D gene TRBD2, 7 bases. CDR3 length: 15 residues. The germline V and J ends were trimmed by 3 bases and 10 bases, with 19 bases remaining between them. Germline V gives CDR1 MNHEY, CDR2 SVGEGT. As DNA, the CDR3 is TGTGCCAGCAGTTATCAAACGGGGGGCTCAGAGGAGCAGTTCTTC. This encodes CASSYQTGGSEEQFF.

The DNA for the CDR3 is TGTGCCAGTAGTATTAGCGGGCGGCCCGGGAGCCATAGGGCAGATACGCAGTATTTT. The encoded protein is CASSISGRPGSHRADTQYF. The V call is TRBV19, the J call TRBJ2-3, with 7 nucleotides matching TRBD2. V shed 3 bases, J shed 4 bases, and the junction held 19 bases outside the gene matches. CDR1 and CDR2 from the germline V gene are LNHDA and SQIVND (reference sequence). CDR3 size: 19 residues.

V usage is TRBV5-1 and J usage is TRBJ2-5, with 11 nucleotides matching TRBD1. The CDR3 is made up of 16 amino acids. The germline CDR1 and CDR2 sequences are SGHRS and YFSETQ. Trimming cost V 1 base and J 4 bases; bases outside gene matches: 6. DNA of the CDR3: TGCGCCAGCAGCTTGCGGACAGGGGGCACTGGAGAGACCCAGTACTTC. It translates to CASSLRTGGTGETQYF. Full variable domain (rest looked up from reference TRBV5-1 and TRBJ2-5): KAGVTQTPRYLIKTRGQQVTLSCSPISGHRSVSWYQQTPGQGLQFLFEYFSETQRNKGNFPGRFSGRQFSNSRSEMNVSTLELGDSALYLCASSLRTGGTGETQYFGPGTRLLVL.

In DNA, the CDR3 is TGTGCCAGCAGCTTGGCCCCAACTAGTGTATCCTACGAGCAGTACTTC. Translating it yields CASSLAPTSVSYEQYF. The V gene is TRBV5-8, the J gene TRBJ2-7, with a possible D match to TRBD2 (5 bases). The germline CDR1 and CDR2 sequences are SGHTS and YDEGEE. V lost 0 bases, J lost 1 base, and 14 bases lay in between. The length of the CDR3 is 16 residues.

About this clone: At the DNA level, this CDR3 is encoded by other sequences in the same sample as well. The CDR3: CASSLDRTEQYF. The CDR3 DNA is TGTGCCAGCAGCTTAGACAGAACTGAGCAGTACTTC. The chain combines TRBV7-9 with TRBJ2-7; D remains ambiguous. V lost 1 base, J lost 7 bases, and 8 bases lay in between. The CDR3 extends over 12 amino acids. The V gene's germline CDR1 is SEHNR and CDR2 FQNEAQ (reference sequence).